The 30 T cell receptor beta chains below come from one sample, sequenced in a study of OX40 agonist ivuxolimab in advanced cancers. Sequencing used immunoSEQ multiplex PCR; TCRdb keeps in-frame clones, though not all of them. The sample records 65,000 to 85,000 clones, 89% being singletons. The sequencing here drew on CD4+ or CD8+ T cells sorted from blood, taken in a trial of the OX40 agonist ivuxolimab. All receptors come from an adult with an advanced solid tumor such as melanoma, head and neck, liver or kidney cancer.

The chain combines TRBV5-6 with TRBJ1-1; 9 bases agree with TRBD1. The germline CDR1 and CDR2 sequences are SGHDT and YYEEEE. V dropped 2 bases and J dropped 7; count of bases not matched to a gene: 12. There are 16 residues in the CDR3. The chain's CDR3 is CASSFRDRALTGEAFF. Here the CDR3 DNA reads TGTGCCAGCAGCTTCCGGGACAGGGCCCTCACAGGTGAAGCTTTCTTT.

The V and J genes are TRBV7-9 and TRBJ2-5; tentative D call: TRBD1 (6 bases). TRBJ2-7 matches the DNA end more closely, so the J call is doubtful. The CDR3 sequence is 15 residues long. CDR1 SEHNR and CDR2 FQNEAQ come from the germline V gene (reference sequence). The CDR3 loop reads CASSLLLAGAYEQYF. As DNA, the CDR3 is TGTGCCAGCAGCTTACTCCTTGCAGGGGCCTACGAGCAGTACTTC.

V is TRBV14 and J is TRBJ2-7; possible D gene TRBD2, 5 bases. Germline values: CDR1 SGHDN, CDR2 FVKESK. The CDR3 length is 15 residues. V lost 0 bases and J lost 7, with 16 bases in between. CDR3 DNA: TGTGCCAGCAGCCAAGATCGAGGCTTCCGGGGTGAGCAGTACTTC. Its protein product is CASSQDRGFRGEQYF.

V gene TRBV9 combines with J gene TRBJ2-3; D gene ambiguous. Trimming removed 7 bases at V and 2 bases at J, with 14 bases between. CDR3 length equals 14 residues. Per germline, CDR1 SGDLS and CDR2 YYNGEE. CDR3: CASGPRTSTDTQYF. CDR3 bases: TGTGCCAGCGGACCACGTACCTCCACAGATACGCAGTATTTT.

The chain combines TRBV7-3 with TRBJ2-5, with 7 bases aligning to TRBD1. CDR3 length: 13 residues. The V and J ends lost 5 bases and 3 bases, in that order; junction bases with no gene match: 3. Per germline, CDR1 SGHTA and CDR2 FQGTGA. CDR3 in amino acids: CASSITGEETQYF. CDR3 nucleotide sequence: TGTGCCAGCAGCATCACAGGGGAAGAGACCCAGTACTTC. Full variable domain (missing parts from reference TRBV7-3 and TRBJ2-5): GAGVSQTPSNKVTEKGKYVELRCDPISGHTALYWYRQSLGQGPEFLIYFQGTGAADDSGLPNDRFFAVRPEGSVSTLKIQRTERGDSAVYLCASSITGEETQYFGPGTRLLVL.

This chain links TRBV25-1 with TRBJ2-7; 9 bases align to TRBD1. CDR1 and CDR2 (germline): MGHDK, SYGVNS. This CDR3 is 16 amino acids long. V dropped 3 bases and J dropped 4; count of bases not matched to a gene: 10. The CDR3 protein is CASSDPPGQGRYEQYF. The CDR3 DNA reads TGTGCCAGCAGTGACCCGCCGGGACAGGGACGATACGAGCAGTACTTC.

CDR3 DNA: TGTGCCAGCACTTCCTCTCCAGGGGGCAACTATGGCTACACCTTC. Its translation: CASTSSPGGNYGYTF. V gene TRBV28 combines with J gene TRBJ1-2, with 8 bases identical to TRBD1. Trimming at V came to 7 bases and at J to 2 bases, leaving 9 bases not matched to a gene. This CDR3 is built from 15 residues. The germline V gene encodes CDR1 MDHEN and CDR2 SYDVKM.

The rearrangement joins TRBV19 to TRBJ1-3; 7 positions agree with TRBD1. V was pared by 6 bases and J by 0 bases, with 2 bases of the junction left unmatched. Germline assignment: CDR1 LNHDA and CDR2 SQIVND (reference sequence). CDR3 length: 14 residues. This chain's CDR3 is CASRRTGSGNTIYF. The DNA for the CDR3 is TGTGCCAGTAGGAGGACAGGCTCTGGAAACACCATATATTTT.

This chain links TRBV5-6 with TRBJ1-2; 10 bases match TRBD1. The CDR3 spans 15 residues. With V trimmed by 4 bases and J by 5 bases, 8 bases remained unmatched. Germline assignment: CDR1 SGHDT and CDR2 YYEEEE. CDR3 nucleotides: TGTGCCAGCAGCCTGGGGGACAGGGGAGGATATGGCTACACCTTC. Protein: CASSLGDRGGYGYTF.

This rearrangement joins TRBV7-2 to TRBJ2-1; 9 nucleotides align to TRBD1. The CDR3 spans 16 residues. V trimming: 7 bases; J trimming: 7 bases; junction bases outside the gene matches: 14. CDR1 and CDR2 from the germline V gene are SGHTA and FQGNSA. CDR3 sequence reads: CASTPWLGQGRNEQFF. CDR3 sequence (DNA): TGTGCCAGCACCCCCTGGTTGGGACAGGGCAGGAATGAGCAGTTCTTC.

In regard to this clone: An end of the junction does not agree with germline; a read error may underlie this. V and J are TRBV11-2 and TRBJ1-1; 8 bases match TRBD1. CDR1 is SGHAT and CDR2 is FQNNGV in the germline V gene. The CDR3 has 15 amino acids. The CDR3 region is CASSPWDRTNAEAFF. The CDR3 nucleotides read TGTGCCAGCAGCCCTTGGGACAGGACGAACGCTGAAGCTTTCTTT.

The chain links TRBV9 to TRBJ2-2, with D perhaps TRBD2 (5 bases). Germline V gene sequence: CDR1 SGDLS, CDR2 YYNGEE. The ends were cut back, 3 bases at V and 5 bases at J, with 8 bases in the middle. The CDR3 totals 13 residues. The CDR3 sequence: CASSATRTGELFF. The CDR3 DNA reads TGTGCCAGCAGCGCAACTAGGACCGGGGAGCTGTTTTTT.

V is TRBV10-3 and J is TRBJ2-1, with a tentative D call TRBD2 (6 bases). Germline V gene lookup returns CDR1 ENHRY and CDR2 SYGVKD. V was trimmed by 7 bases and J by 0 bases, leaving 19 bases between them. The CDR3 is 17 amino acids. The CDR3 DNA sequence: TGTGCCATCATCGACGGAGGTCGGGGGAGCTCCTACAATGAGCAGTTCTTC. This encodes CAIIDGGRGSSYNEQFF.

This clone was observed a single time. This chain uses TRBV6-1 with TRBJ2-7; tentatively, D is TRBD1 or TRBD2 (5 bases each). V was pared by 8 bases and J by 2 bases, with 13 bases between. Germline V gene sequence: CDR1 MNHNS, CDR2 SASEGT. The CDR3 contains 13 residues. This chain's CDR3 is CASLGEWTYEQYF. Here the CDR3 DNA reads TGTGCCAGCCTGGGGGAGTGGACCTACGAGCAGTACTTC.

The chain joins TRBV2 to TRBJ1-4, with D perhaps TRBD1 (6 bases). CDR1 SNHLY and CDR2 FYNNEI come from the germline V gene. The length of the CDR3 is 13 residues. Trimming took off 7 bases at V and 6 bases at J, with 12 bases between the two ends. The CDR3 region is CASNGDTDEKLFF. CDR3 coding DNA: TGTGCCAGCAACGGGGACACAGATGAAAAACTGTTTTTT.

The rearrangement joins TRBV10-3 to TRBJ2-7; 8 bases align to TRBD1. The V and J ends lost 0 bases and 6 bases, in that order; junction bases with no gene match: 7. The length of the CDR3 is 15 residues. Germline-derived CDR1 and CDR2 are ENHRY and SYGVKD. CDR3 sequence reads: CAISESTQGGSEQYF. The CDR3 nucleotides are TGTGCCATCAGTGAGTCGACACAGGGGGGCTCCGAGCAGTACTTC.

V gene TRBV19 combines with J gene TRBJ2-1; TRBD2 agrees at 10 bases. Germline V lookup: CDR1 LNHDA, CDR2 SQIVND (reference sequence). The CDR3 extends over 19 amino acids. With V trimmed by 6 bases and J by 6 bases, 20 bases remained unmatched. The CDR3 region is CASSPRGGSVWTSGNEQFF. The CDR3 DNA is TGTGCCAGTAGCCCTCGGGGGGGGTCGGTTTGGACTAGCGGCAATGAGCAGTTCTTC.

The chain couples TRBV6-6 to TRBJ1-5; possible D gene TRBD1, 5 bases. CDR3 length equals 15 residues. V was pared by 7 bases and J by 0 bases, with 13 bases between. Germline CDR1 MNHNY, CDR2 SVGAGI (reference sequence). CDR3 DNA: TGTGCCAGCAAAGTAACGACAGTTAGCAATCAGCCCCAGCATTTT. Residues: CASKVTTVSNQPQHF.

The chain couples TRBV7-2 to TRBJ2-7, with D maybe TRBD1 (5 bases). The germline V and J ends were trimmed by 4 bases and 2 bases, with 9 bases remaining between them. The germline CDR1 and CDR2 sequences are SGHTA and FQGNSA. This CDR3 comprises 13 residues. The CDR3 here is CASSSRQTYEQYF. CDR3 bases: TGTGCCAGCAGCTCCCGACAGACCTACGAGCAGTACTTC.

The chain uses TRBV20-1 and TRBJ2-5; D is uncertain. Trimming removed 4 bases at V and 0 bases at J, with 3 bases between. The CDR3 spans 11 residues. CDR1 DFQATT and CDR2 SNEGSKA come from the germline V gene (reference sequence). The CDR3 nucleotides are TGCAGTGCTATGCACCAAGAGACCCAGTACTTC. This codes for CSAMHQETQYF.

The J gene is TRBJ2-3, the V gene TRBV5-4, with unresolved D. CDR1 is SGHNT, CDR2 YYREEE, per germline (reference sequence). Trimming cost V 5 bases and J 1 base, with 14 bases left between them. The CDR3 extends over 15 amino acids. CDR3 amino acids: CASRKGSTGTDTQYF. CDR3 bases: TGTGCCAGCAGGAAAGGGTCAACTGGCACAGATACGCAGTATTTT.

The rearrangement uses TRBV19 and TRBJ2-5, with TRBD1 as a possible D gene (6 bases). CDR1 and CDR2 from the germline V gene are LNHDA and SQIVND (reference sequence). Trimming stripped 3 bases from V and 2 bases from J, with 13 bases between. CDR3 length: 15 amino acids. CDR3 nucleotide sequence: TGTGCCAGTAGTATCCGGGCGAGGGGGCAAGAGACCCAGTACTTC. Translated, it gives CASSIRARGQETQYF.

V and J are TRBV10-1 and TRBJ2-5; 9 bases are a match to TRBD2. The V and J ends lost 3 bases and 1 base, in that order; junction bases with no gene match: 3. Germline loops: CDR1 WNHNN, CDR2 SYGVQD (reference sequence). The CDR3 length is 15 residues. The CDR3 nucleotides read TGCGCCAGCAGTGAAGGTAGCGGGAGCCAAGAGACCCAGTACTTC. Protein product: CASSEGSGSQETQYF.

J is TRBJ2-3 and V is TRBV7-9, with 10 positions matching TRBD2. Germline lookup yields CDR1 SEHNR and CDR2 FQNEAQ (reference sequence). CDR3 size: 16 residues. V lost 1 base and J lost 5; bases outside the gene matches: 6. CDR3 sequence: CASSLDTSGGVDTQYF. CDR3 DNA sequence: TGTGCCAGCAGCTTAGACACCAGCGGGGGGGTAGATACGCAGTATTTT.

The rearrangement joins TRBV5-4 to TRBJ2-3; 10 bases are a match to TRBD2. J lost 4 bases, V lost 4 bases, and 6 bases had no gene match. This CDR3 is built from 15 residues. Per the germline V gene, CDR1 is SGHNT and CDR2 is YYREEE (reference sequence). CDR3 sequence (DNA): TGTGCCAGCAGCCGAAGCGGGGGGGCCTCAGATACGCAGTATTTT. As protein: CASSRSGGASDTQYF.

This chain connects TRBV5-1 to TRBJ2-3, with D possibly being TRBD2 (6 bases). The CDR3 runs to 15 residues. The germline V gene encodes CDR1 SGHRS and CDR2 YFSETQ. Between the trimmed V and J ends, which lost 0 bases and 1 base, there was a span of 9 bases. The CDR3 coding sequence is TGCGCCAGCAGCTTGGCCACGGGAGGCACAGATACGCAGTATTTT. Protein sequence: CASSLATGGTDTQYF.

This rearrangement joins TRBV5-4 to TRBJ1-3; D is undetermined. Germline V gene lookup returns CDR1 SGHNT and CDR2 YYREEE (reference sequence). This CDR3 region has 15 residues. The V gene lost 3 bases and the J gene lost 1 base, with 11 bases spanning the gap. CDR3 amino acids: CASSSGPNSGNTIYF. The CDR3 DNA reads as TGTGCCAGCAGCTCAGGACCGAATTCTGGAAACACCATATATTTT.

Only one count was recorded for this clone. The rearrangement joins TRBV30 to TRBJ2-5; possibly TRBD2 for D (6 bases). This CDR3 has 14 residues. The V end lost 2 bases, the J end lost 3 bases, and 13 bases lay between the germline ends. Germline-derived CDR1 and CDR2 are GTSNPN and SVGIG (reference sequence). The CDR3 sequence is CAWSSLGLEETQYF. The CDR3 DNA sequence: TGTGCCTGGAGTTCATTGGGACTGGAAGAGACCCAGTACTTC.

This clone was counted only a few times. The chain combines TRBV6-4 with TRBJ1-6; TRBD1 matches 7 bases. The length of the CDR3 is 14 residues. Per germline, CDR1 MRHNA and CDR2 SNTAGT. V gave up 6 bases and J gave up 7 bases; unmatched junction bases: 6. CDR3: CASRLGQFNSPLHF. The CDR3 DNA sequence: TGTGCCAGCAGATTGGGACAGTTCAATTCACCCCTCCACTTT.

The chain recombines TRBV25-1 with TRBJ2-7; possible D gene TRBD1, 6 bases. CDR1 and CDR2 (germline): MGHDK, SYGVNS. V was trimmed by 3 bases and J by 4 bases, leaving 13 bases between them. The CDR3 consists of 14 residues. The CDR3 sequence is CASSEQQGAYEQYF. In nucleotides, the CDR3 is TGTGCCAGCAGTGAGCAACAGGGCGCTTACGAGCAGTACTTC.